Listed here are 22 T cell receptor beta chains from one sample, sequenced in a study of T cell responses to AZD1222 COVID-19 vaccine. TCRdb's table, derived via immunoSEQ multiplex PCR, lists solely in-frame clones and lacks some. The sample consists of about 140,000 clones, just over 90% of them appearing once. The sequenced sample was peripheral blood, obtained 28 days after the second AZD1222 dose. The receptors come from an adult who received the AZD1222 COVID-19 vaccine.

The V gene is TRBV6-2 or TRBV6-3, the J gene TRBJ2-1; 10 bases are shared with TRBD2. CDR1 and CDR2 (germline): MNHEY, SVGEGT. V dropped 5 bases and J dropped 3; count of bases not matched to a gene: 7. This CDR3 has 16 amino acids. The CDR3 is CASSSAGLAVYNEQFF. CDR3 coding DNA: TGTGCCAGCAGTAGCGCAGGACTAGCGGTCTACAATGAGCAGTTCTTC.

The chain carries TRBV3-1 (or the pseudogene TRBV3-2) and TRBJ2-2; D is perhaps TRBD2 (6 bases). Germline V gene sequence: CDR1 LGHDT, CDR2 YNNKEL (reference sequence). The CDR3 consists of 18 residues. V shed 3 bases and J shed 6 bases, with 23 bases lying between them. The CDR3, as DNA: TGTGCCAGCAGCCACCCCCGGGGAGGAAATTCTTCCGCCGGGGAGCTGTTTTTT. Amino acid sequence: CASSHPRGGNSSAGELFF.

J is TRBJ2-1 and V is TRBV5-4, with 12 positions matching TRBD1. The CDR3 covers 15 residues. Germline V gene data show CDR1 as SGHNT and CDR2 as YYREEE (reference sequence). V lost 4 bases to trimming and J lost 8 bases; unmatched junction nucleotides: 7. The CDR3 reads CASSRGTGGADEQFF. The CDR3 DNA is TGTGCCAGCAGCCGGGGGACAGGGGGCGCCGATGAGCAGTTCTTC.

By proportion, this clone is medium-sized. The rearrangement uses TRBV11-2 and TRBJ2-2; D unresolved. CDR3 length: 14 amino acids. Germline lookup yields CDR1 SGHAT and CDR2 FQNNGV. V was trimmed by 1 base and J by 4 bases, leaving 7 bases between them. The CDR3 region is CASSLGVATGELFF. The CDR3 DNA sequence: TGTGCCAGCAGCTTAGGGGTTGCCACCGGGGAGCTGTTTTTT.

The chain employs TRBV7-2 and TRBJ2-7; 7 bases map to TRBD2. From germline, CDR1 is SGHTA and CDR2 FQGNSA. CDR3 length equals 15 residues. Germline trimming cut 9 bases from V and 4 bases from J; bases unmatched to any gene: 15. The CDR3 nucleotides are TGTGCCAGTCGACGGGGGGTGGCGGGGCCATACGAGCAGTACTTC. Translated, it gives CASRRGVAGPYEQYF.

This chain joins TRBV24-1 and TRBJ1-2, with D tentatively TRBD1 (5 bases). Trimming removed 4 bases at V and 8 bases at J, with 13 bases between. The CDR3 contains 13 residues. Germline V gene lookup returns CDR1 KGHDR and CDR2 SFDVKD. The DNA of the CDR3 is TGTGCCACCAGTGACCACCAGGGTGGAGGCTACACCTTC. Protein product: CATSDHQGGGYTF.

The chain employs TRBV11-2 and TRBJ2-7; 8 bases fit TRBD1. This CDR3 is built from 15 residues. Germline V CDR1 and CDR2: SGHAT, FQNNGV. V dropped 0 bases and J dropped 4; count of bases not matched to a gene: 5. CDR3 sequence: CASSLDYRGVYEQYF. CDR3 coding DNA: TGTGCCAGCAGCTTAGATTACAGGGGGGTTTACGAGCAGTACTTC.

The chain combines TRBV21-1 with TRBJ2-5. TRBV21-1 constitutes a pseudogene. The CDR3 loop spans 10 amino acids. The CDR3: CASSRETQYF. Written as DNA, the CDR3 is TGTGCCAGCAGCAGGGAGACCCAGTACTTC.

The chain links TRBV5-1 to TRBJ1-1; a weak D match, TRBD1 (5 bases). Trimming shortened V by 7 bases and J by 5 bases, and 12 bases separated the two germline ends. The CDR3 runs 12 residues. Germline V gene sequence: CDR1 SGHRS, CDR2 YFSETQ. The CDR3 sequence is CASGTSRTEAFF. CDR3 DNA sequence: TGCGCCAGCGGGACCAGTCGGACTGAAGCTTTCTTT.

V and J are TRBV4-1 and TRBJ1-1, with TRBD1 as a possible D gene (5 bases). The CDR3 is 17 amino acids. Trimming shortened V by 4 bases and J by 5 bases, and 23 bases separated the two germline ends. Germline assignment: CDR1 MGHRA and CDR2 YSYEKL. The CDR3, as DNA: TGCGCCAGCAGCCTGTTGGTCGGCGGGGCGAGAGAAACTGAAGCTTTCTTT. Translated, it gives CASSLLVGGARETEAFF.

J is TRBJ2-1 and V is TRBV19; 7 nucleotides align to TRBD2. V lost 8 bases to trimming and J lost 0 bases; unmatched junction nucleotides: 4. CDR3 length: 14 residues. Germline CDR1 reads LNHDA; CDR2 reads SQIVND (reference sequence). The CDR3 reads CASGLGSSYNEQFF. CDR3 nucleotides: TGTGCCAGTGGACTAGGGAGCTCCTACAATGAGCAGTTCTTC.

The chain carries TRBV19 and TRBJ2-4; 10 nucleotides align to TRBD1. V trimming: 6 bases; J trimming: 7 bases; junction bases outside the gene matches: 6. Germline V gene sequence: CDR1 LNHDA, CDR2 SQIVND (reference sequence). This CDR3 is 14 amino acids long. CDR3 amino acids: CASRPGQGLNIQYF. The CDR3 DNA follows: TGTGCCAGTAGACCGGGACAGGGGTTGAACATTCAGTACTTC.

The chain combines TRBV12-3 or TRBV12-4 with TRBJ1-1; D possibly corresponds to TRBD1 (5 bases). There are 12 residues in the CDR3. V was pared by 8 bases and J by 2 bases, with 9 bases between. CDR3 in amino acids: CASSRVNTEAFF. In DNA form, the CDR3 reads TGTGCCAGCTCCAGGGTCAACACTGAAGCTTTCTTT.

The J gene is TRBJ2-5, the V gene TRBV5-1; 7 nucleotides line up with TRBD2. CDR1 and CDR2 (germline): SGHRS, YFSETQ. CDR3 length equals 16 residues. V trimming: 1 base; J trimming: 9 bases; junction bases outside the gene matches: 15. CDR3 protein: CASSLSVLADLMAQYF. CDR3 bases: TGCGCCAGCAGCTTGTCGGTTCTAGCGGACCTTATGGCCCAGTACTTC.

The CDR3 nucleotides are TGTGCCAGCAGCCTAGGACAGGGCAATAACTATAATTCACCCCTCCACTTT. Protein sequence: CASSLGQGNNYNSPLHF. The gene calls are TRBV5-4 and TRBJ1-6; the match to TRBD1 covers 8 bases. This CDR3 is 17 amino acids long. After removal of 4 bases from V and 3 bases from J, the junction contained 9 bases not matched to a gene. Germline V gene lookup returns CDR1 SGHNT and CDR2 YYREEE (reference sequence).

The genes are TRBV28 and TRBJ2-5; no clear D. The CDR3 has 13 residues. From germline, CDR1 is MDHEN and CDR2 SYDVKM. Trimming took 1 base from V and 5 from J, leaving 8 bases between them. The CDR3 DNA is TGTGCCAGCAGTTTATTGATCAAGGAGACCCAGTACTTC. Translated, it gives CASSLLIKETQYF.

Only a few counts were recorded for this clone. The V gene is TRBV12-3 or TRBV12-4, the J gene TRBJ1-4, with D hard to call. Trimming removed 4 bases at V and 8 bases at J, with 8 bases between. There are 12 residues in the CDR3. The CDR3 is CASSSNGEKLFF. Written as DNA, the CDR3 is TGTGCCAGCAGTTCCAACGGAGAAAAACTGTTTTTT.

The V call is TRBV5-4, the J call TRBJ2-2; TRBD1 agrees at 11 bases. Germline assignment: CDR1 SGHNT and CDR2 YYREEE (reference sequence). This CDR3 has 14 residues. V was clipped by 5 bases and J by 7 bases; unmatched bases: 4. CDR3 DNA sequence: TGTGCCAGCAGGGACAGGGGGCAGGGCGGGGAGCTGTTTTTT. Amino acids: CASRDRGQGGELFF.

The chain joins TRBV7-2 to TRBJ2-7; D is unclear. The CDR3 spans 15 residues. The germline gives CDR1 SGHTA, CDR2 FQGNSA. The V end lost 1 base, the J end lost 2 bases, and 12 bases lay between the germline ends. In DNA form, the CDR3 reads TGTGCCAGCAGCTTAGTCGGCCAGGTTACCTACGAGCAGTACTTC. Its protein product is CASSLVGQVTYEQYF.

The CDR3, as DNA: TGTGCCAGTAGTCGTGACAGAGAAAGCTCTGGAAACACCATATATTTT. Residues: CASSRDRESSGNTIYF. This chain joins TRBV19 and TRBJ1-3, with a possible D match to TRBD1 (5 bases). CDR1 and CDR2 from the germline V gene are LNHDA and SQIVND (reference sequence). Trimming removed 5 bases from V and 0 bases from J, with 14 bases in between. The CDR3 extends over 16 amino acids.

This clone was observed once. The chain joins TRBV2 to TRBJ2-3, with a tentative D call TRBD2 (5 bases). Germline loops: CDR1 SNHLY, CDR2 FYNNEI. The CDR3 covers 14 residues. V was shortened by 6 bases and J by 3 bases, with 13 bases between the two germline ends. In DNA form, the CDR3 reads TGTGCCAGCAGGCGGGTAGGGCTAACAGATACGCAGTATTTT. This codes for CASRRVGLTDTQYF.

The J gene is TRBJ1-5, the V gene TRBV6-7; TRBD1 matches at 10 bases. TRBV6-7 is marked as an open reading frame, function uncertain. The CDR3 totals 16 residues. Unmatched junction bases numbered 5, after V lost 2 bases and J lost 4 bases. CDR3 DNA sequence: TGTGCCAGCAGTTACCGGGACAGGGGAGGAAATCAGCCCCAGCATTTT. Its translation is CASSYRDRGGNQPQHF.